The T cell receptor (beta chain) described here comes from a study of shared clonotypes between healthy human individuals (dated by TCRdb to between 2020 and 2021). The study in broad terms: The cohort comprised two women and a few men aged 18 to 49 years. Per donor, three plates each were used for CD4 naive and CD4 memory, two for CD8 naive, and one for CD8 memory. Blood TCR repertoires of five healthy adults were deeply sequenced to estimate repertoire size and the extent of clonotype sharing between individuals. To increase sequencing depth and limit assay-specific biases, different laboratories used diverse techniques to prepare libraries and sequence TCR repertoires. Between about 0.94 and 10 billion PBMCs per donor were obtained by leukapheresis. Summary of the overall study and its limitations: Sampling was restricted to blood, and TCR repertoires in tissues likely differ from the TCR repertoires found in blood. Naive subsets generally had larger estimated clonotype richness than memory subsets. Compared with non-shared clonotypes, the clonotypes found in all four sorted-subset donors had higher generation probabilities. Across a handful of donors, approximately 5% of naive CD4, roughly 3.5% of naive CD8, roughly 2.3% of memory CD4, and roughly 0.4% of memory CD8 clonotypes were shared. The small number of donors limited the genetic and exposure-history diversity represented. Based on pairwise subsampling, the degree of clonotype sharing among donors was expected to be affected by sequencing depth. Even with the large sequencing depth, rarefaction of the sorted-subset datasets indicated that sequencing was incomplete.

A note on this clone: Its cognate antigen has yet to be identified. The input lacks base qualities; no much larger clone sits a single base away.

Including cysteine and phenylalanine, the CDR3 has 19 amino acids. Of all the DNA, just the CDR3 is kept, 57 bases in frame from base 1. At the junction V is shortened by 5 bases and J by 3 bases; bases outside the gene matches: 14. CDR1 and CDR2 are drawn from the germline V gene: SGHVS, FNYEAQ. CD8 naive samples were CD45RO-negative cells positively selected for CCR7, giving a CD45RA+CCR7+ population that excluded TemRA cells. Healthy HIV-negative adults with no recently reported acute infections or vaccinations were included as donors. Every donor was a Caucasian adult residing in Nashville, Tennessee, USA. After blood collection by leukapheresis, PBMCs were isolated using Ficoll-Histopaque density gradient centrifugation and then cryopreserved in the vapor phase of liquid nitrogen. Purity and quantity of every magnetically sorted T cell population were checked by analytical flow cytometry. Each sorted fraction had its genomic DNA isolated and then quantified by UV absorbance on a Nanodrop 2000c.

Using the deep immunoSEQ assay, TCR CDR3 regions were amplified from genomic DNA by multiplex PCR. Extracted genomic DNA from each cell subset was distributed evenly across all wells of several immunoSEQ 96-well plates, and each plate was treated as a replicate. For sorted subsets, about 200 ng genomic DNA, equal to 25,000 to 35,000 T cell genomes, was loaded into each replicate PCR. The purified libraries were quantified using a Qubit 3.0 fluorometer, sized with a Bioanalyzer 2100, and then quantified again using the KAPA Library Quantification kit. Every immunoSEQ 96-well plate was sequenced on a separate single-read 150-cycle Illumina NextSeq 550 flow cell. Per the original workflow: Because only junctional sequences without quality scores were contained in the immunoSEQ output, filtering matching that applied to full-length reads could not be performed. Sequences were annotated with PyIR, a Python wrapper for IgBLAST v1.9, and V/J genes and CDR3 were assigned using IMGT germline references. Reads were filtered out if the reads had weak V/J assignments (E-value above 1e-6), no CDR3, stop codons, out-of-frame junctions, or ambiguous translated residues. V3J clonotypes were defined as sequences sharing an identical inferred V gene, J gene, and CDR3 amino acid sequence. Percentage overlap between repertoires was calculated by dividing the number of shared unique clonotypes by the size of the smaller repertoire. Three approaches were used to assess repertoire richness: RTK rarefaction, the Chao1 estimator, and Recon v2.1 estimates of unobserved clonotypes. Generation probabilities for all TCRbeta clonotypes obtained by the gDNA method from a handful of donors were computed using OLGA. The table was pulled from immuneACCESS by TCRdb, which kept in-frame rearrangements only. Such tables lose some clones; where checked, under half of the loss comes from unresolved V genes, and the rest has no known cause. Clonal size and the V and J genes are those of that table, whereas D and trimming came from the DNA. This sample lists about 2.1 million clones; over 85% were detected once. Of the sample, around 1.7% is held by the ten largest clones.

The sample comprised naive CD8+ T cells from PBMCs. In light of the paper, this sample's cell subset or site label describes: CD45RA+CCR7+. This clonotype was sampled from a young man in good health. Some clones in this sample may be carry-over from other donors' samples. The sequence is built from TRBV7-6 and TRBJ2-5; TRBD2 agrees with 14 junctional bases. The CDR3 region has the sequence CASSLNPGLAGVGKETQYF. The DNA sequence is TGTGCCAGCAGCCTTAATCCGGGACTAGCGGGAGTGGGGAAAGAGACCCAGTACTTC.